Included here is one T cell receptor beta chain sequence, with context. These data originate in a study of T cell responses to AZD1222 COVID-19 vaccine. Generated by immunoSEQ multiplex PCR, the TCRdb table keeps only in-frame clones and is missing some. The sample has 84,000 or so clones, 75% to 90% seen once. CDR1 SGHNT and CDR2 YENEEA come from the germline V gene. The junction had 10 bases not matched to a gene; V was cut back by 4 bases and J by 8 bases. This CDR3 has 15 residues. This receptor was taken from an adult in good health. The input for sequencing was peripheral blood, taken on day 0 of AZD1222 vaccination. The rearrangement uses TRBV11-3 and TRBJ1-4; TRBD1 matches 7 bases. The CDR3 reads CASSSREGAEEKLFF. The CDR3 DNA reads as TGTGCCAGCAGCTCGCGTGAGGGGGCTGAGGAAAAACTGTTTTTT.